This T cell receptor (beta chain) comes out of a study of T-cell memory formation after mild COVID-19. For the study at large: The TCR clusters were mostly specific to one donor. Points from the study as a whole: Whereas later expanders leaned CD4+, clones contracting day 15 to 85 showed a balanced CD4/CD8 makeup. Pre-infection memory harbored some responding clones, suggesting cross-reactive memory joined.

MiXCR, applied by TCRdb to the 5' RACE reads, yields one record per CDR3 protein. The profile shows a few hundred thousand distinct CDR3 sequences, approximately 9% of them singletons. This clonotype was seen a few times. No antigen is known for it. The length of the CDR3 is 12 residues. Germline-derived CDR1 and CDR2 are LGHNA and YNFKEQ. The germline V and J ends were trimmed by 2 bases and 4 bases, with 5 bases remaining between them. The rearrangement uses TRBV4-2 and TRBJ1-1, with D unclear. The sample comprised PBMCs or a T cell subset sorted from them (not recorded which). This sequence was found in a man younger than 35 who had mild COVID-19 (a few samples of this study predate the infection). Cell type and time point are not known. The CDR3 is CASSQLGTEAFF. The CDR3 DNA reads TGTGCCAGCAGCCAACTAGGCACTGAAGCTTTCTTT.